The rows below give T cell receptor beta chains drawn from one sample of a study of cytomegalovirus exposure and HLA in healthy donors. Sequenced by immunoSEQ multiplex PCR; TCRdb stores in-frame clones only, minus some. The sample's table shows tens of thousands of clones. Sequenced input: PBMCs. Source of these receptors: a woman aged 40 to 50 in good health and CMV-seropositive. CDR3s include the opening cysteine and the closing phenylalanine or tryptophan. Each record gives: J gene, V gene, CDR3 length, D gene, CDR3 protein, CDR3 DNA. The D gene is left open where the match is weak.

J: TRBJ2-1
V: TRBV18
length: 16
D: TRBD2
CDR3: CASSPPASGGTNEQFF
DNA: TGTGCCAGCTCACCACCAGCCAGCGGGGGAACCAATGAGCAGTTCTTC

J: TRBJ1-6
V: TRBV6-1
length: 14
D: .
CDR3: CASKHEPGGSPLHF
DNA: TGTGCCAGCAAACACGAACCCGGGGGTTCACCCCTCCACTTT

J: TRBJ2-7
V: TRBV7-6
length: 12
D: TRBD1
CDR3: CASSPGQGKQYF
DNA: TGTGCCAGCAGCCCTGGACAGGGAAAGCAGTACTTC

J: TRBJ2-7
V: TRBV5-4
length: 12
D: .
CDR3: CASSLGLDEQYF
DNA: TGTGCCAGCAGCTTGGGACTGGACGAGCAGTACTTC

J: TRBJ2-7
V: TRBV11-2
length: 14
D: TRBD1
CDR3: CASSQKQGSGEQYF
DNA: TGTGCCAGCAGTCAGAAACAGGGGTCGGGCGAGCAGTACTTC

J: TRBJ2-1
V: TRBV6-1
length: 14
D: TRBD2
CDR3: CASSESSGRDEQFF
DNA: TGTGCCAGCAGTGAGTCTAGCGGTAGGGATGAGCAGTTCTTC

J: TRBJ1-1
V: TRBV19
length: 13
D: .
CDR3: CASSLGQHTEAFF
DNA: TGTGCCAGTAGTCTTGGCCAACACACTGAAGCTTTCTTT

J: TRBJ1-5
V: TRBV30
length: 13
D: TRBD1
CDR3: CAWQGARDQPQHF
DNA: TGTGCCTGGCAGGGGGCGCGTGATCAGCCCCAGCATTTT

J: TRBJ2-4
V: TRBV28
length: 14
D: .
CDR3: CASKKDRWENIQYF
DNA: TGTGCCAGCAAGAAAGACAGATGGGAAAACATTCAGTACTTC

J: TRBJ1-5
V: TRBV7-9
length: 16
D: TRBD1
CDR3: CASGIGRQGSNQPQHF
DNA: TGTGCCAGCGGTATAGGGCGACAGGGTAGCAATCAGCCCCAGCATTTT

J: TRBJ2-1
V: TRBV18
length: 18
D: TRBD2
CDR3: CASSPPTSGGASYNEQFF
DNA: TGTGCCAGCTCACCACCAACTAGCGGGGGGGCGTCCTACAATGAGCAGTTCTTC

J: TRBJ2-7
V: TRBV7-6
length: 15
D: TRBD2
CDR3: CASSLGLADVGEQYF
DNA: TGTGCCAGCAGCTTAGGACTAGCGGACGTTGGCGAGCAGTACTTC

J: TRBJ2-2
V: TRBV6-4
length: 16
D: TRBD1
CDR3: CASSPEGTGNVGELFF
DNA: TGTGCCAGCAGTCCAGAAGGGACAGGGAATGTCGGGGAGCTGTTTTTT

J: TRBJ1-1
V: TRBV19
length: 13
D: .
CDR3: CASSMLSNTEAFF
DNA: TGTGCCAGTAGTATGTTATCGAACACTGAAGCTTTCTTT

J: TRBJ2-2
V: TRBV11-2
length: 16
D: TRBD1
CDR3: CASSLDRGRRGGELFF
DNA: TGTGCCAGCAGCCTCGACAGGGGGCGCCGGGGCGGGGAGCTGTTTTTT

J: TRBJ1-5
V: TRBV19
length: 13
D: .
CDR3: CASSQQTARPQHF
DNA: TGTGCCAGTAGTCAACAGACAGCCCGGCCCCAGCATTTT

J: TRBJ2-5
V: TRBV6-1
length: 15
D: .
CDR3: CASSELGVGGETQYF
DNA: TGTGCCAGCAGTGAATTAGGGGTGGGGGGAGAGACCCAGTACTTC

J: TRBJ2-7
V: TRBV28
length: 15
D: .
CDR3: CASSPVGGLNYEQYF
DNA: TGTGCCAGCAGTCCCGTTGGGGGGTTAAACTACGAGCAGTACTTC

J: TRBJ1-1
V: TRBV9
length: 14
D: .
CDR3: CASSPGGISTEAFF
DNA: TGTGCCAGCAGCCCCGGGGGGATTAGCACTGAAGCTTTCTTT

J: TRBJ2-1
V: TRBV6-5
length: 15
D: .
CDR3: CASSYSKPAVNEQFF
DNA: TGTGCCAGCAGTTACTCGAAGCCAGCGGTCAATGAGCAGTTCTTC

J: TRBJ2-3
V: TRBV29-1
length: 15
D: TRBD2
CDR3: CSVEEGSGRYDTQYF
DNA: TGCAGCGTTGAAGAAGGAAGCGGGAGATATGATACGCAGTATTTT

J: TRBJ2-5
V: TRBV4-1
length: 16
D: TRBD2
CDR3: CASSQVVSGGAETQYF
DNA: TGCGCCAGCAGCCAAGTCGTTAGCGGGGGGGCGGAGACCCAGTACTTC

J: TRBJ2-5
V: TRBV5-4
length: 16
D: .
CDR3: CASSFRGWRGEETQYF
DNA: TGTGCCAGCAGCTTCAGGGGGTGGAGGGGAGAAGAGACCCAGTACTTC

J: TRBJ1-5
V: TRBV18
length: 15
D: .
CDR3: CASSSGQTNNQPQHF
DNA: TGTGCCAGCTCCTCTGGACAGACCAACAATCAGCCCCAGCATTTT

J: TRBJ1-1
V: TRBV6-5
length: 13
D: .
CDR3: CASSRRVNTEAFF
DNA: TGTGCCAGCAGTCGGAGGGTGAACACTGAAGCTTTCTTT

J: TRBJ2-2
V: TRBV28
length: 18
D: TRBD2
CDR3: CASSLTVPGTSGFGELFF
DNA: TGTGCCAGCAGTTTAACGGTCCCGGGGACTAGCGGTTTCGGGGAGCTGTTTTTT

J: TRBJ2-3
V: TRBV5-1
length: 17
D: TRBD1
CDR3: CASSLSFGQGISDTQYF
DNA: TGCGCCAGCAGCTTATCATTCGGACAGGGAATATCAGATACGCAGTATTTT

J: TRBJ2-5
V: TRBV6-5
length: 12
D: .
CDR3: CASRTYKETQYF
DNA: TGTGCCAGCAGGACATATAAAGAGACCCAGTACTTC

J: TRBJ1-1
V: TRBV5-4
length: 16
D: .
CDR3: CASSRNSRGRNTEAFF
DNA: TGTGCCAGCAGCCGCAATAGTAGGGGAAGGAACACTGAAGCTTTCTTT

J: TRBJ2-2
V: TRBV19
length: 16
D: TRBD1
CDR3: CASQFSGTAKTGELFF
DNA: TGTGCCAGTCAATTTTCCGGGACAGCAAAAACCGGGGAGCTGTTTTTT

J: TRBJ2-7
V: TRBV28
length: 15
D: TRBD2
CDR3: CASRNGVAGGSEQYF
DNA: TGTGCCAGCAGAAACGGGGTAGCGGGAGGGTCGGAGCAGTACTTC

J: TRBJ2-2
V: TRBV6-5
length: 15
D: .
CDR3: CASSYSTGNTGELFF
DNA: TGTGCCAGCAGTTACTCGACAGGGAACACCGGGGAGCTGTTTTTT

J: TRBJ2-7
V: TRBV9
length: 14
D: .
CDR3: CASSVAVGATEQYF
DNA: TGTGCCAGCAGCGTAGCGGTAGGGGCCACCGAGCAGTACTTC

J: TRBJ2-7
V: TRBV2
length: 16
D: .
CDR3: CASSVSGLEVSYEQYF
DNA: TGTGCCAGCAGTGTATCAGGCCTGGAGGTTTCCTACGAGCAGTACTTC

J: TRBJ2-5
V: TRBV5-3
length: 14
D: .
CDR3: CARSRTSAQETQYF
DNA: TGTGCCAGAAGCAGAACTAGTGCCCAAGAGACCCAGTACTTC

J: TRBJ2-3
V: TRBV10-3
length: 16
D: TRBD2
CDR3: CAIMRGTSRGTDTQYF
DNA: TGTGCCATCATGCGTGGGACTAGCCGAGGCACAGATACGCAGTATTTT

J: TRBJ1-2
V: TRBV5-1
length: 13
D: .
CDR3: CASSRLGGEGYTF
DNA: TGCGCCAGCAGCCGCCTGGGGGGGGAAGGCTACACCTTC

J: TRBJ2-7
V: TRBV5-1
length: 14
D: .
CDR3: CASSLGGGFHEQYF
DNA: TGCGCCAGCAGCTTAGGAGGGGGCTTCCACGAGCAGTACTTC

J: TRBJ2-7
V: TRBV28
length: 12
D: .
CDR3: CASRSGRYEQYF
DNA: TGTGCCAGCAGGTCAGGAAGATACGAGCAGTACTTC

J: TRBJ1-2
V: TRBV11-2
length: 15
D: .
CDR3: CASSLTKSGYYGYTF
DNA: TGTGCCAGCAGCTTAACCAAATCCGGGTATTATGGCTACACCTTC

J: TRBJ1-1
V: TRBV12-5
length: 13
D: .
CDR3: CASREGWNTEAFF
DNA: TGTGCTAGTAGGGAGGGTTGGAACACTGAAGCTTTCTTT

J: TRBJ1-2
V: TRBV5-6
length: 14
D: .
CDR3: CASSFRGGNYGYTF
DNA: TGTGCCAGCAGCTTCCGGGGAGGGAACTATGGCTACACCTTC

J: TRBJ1-6
V: TRBV2
length: 13
D: .
CDR3: CASRPGNQSPLHF
DNA: TGTGCCAGCAGACCGGGGAATCAGTCACCCCTCCACTTT

J: TRBJ1-2
V: TRBV6-1
length: 16
D: TRBD1
CDR3: CASSETGDFSPYGYTF
DNA: TGTGCCAGCAGCGAAACAGGGGACTTCTCGCCCTATGGCTACACCTTC

J: TRBJ1-6
V: TRBV6-5
length: 14
D: .
CDR3: CARELGDYNSPLHF
DNA: TGCGCCAGAGAGTTAGGGGATTATAATTCACCCCTCCACTTT

J: TRBJ2-7
V: TRBV9
length: 15
D: .
CDR3: CASSVEGGASYEQYF
DNA: TGTGCCAGCAGCGTAGAAGGAGGGGCCTCCTACGAGCAGTACTTC

J: TRBJ2-7
V: TRBV6-1
length: 15
D: .
CDR3: CASRPLWQGPYEQYF
DNA: TGTGCCAGCAGGCCCCTTTGGCAGGGGCCGTACGAGCAGTACTTC

J: TRBJ1-5
V: TRBV30
length: 13
D: .
CDR3: CAWSVLESQPQHF
DNA: TGTGCCTGGAGTGTACTTGAGAGTCAGCCCCAGCATTTT

J: TRBJ2-1
V: TRBV5-1
length: 15
D: .
CDR3: CASSLAEVARNEQFF
DNA: TGCGCCAGCAGCTTGGCCGAGGTAGCCCGGAATGAGCAGTTCTTC

J: TRBJ1-3
V: TRBV5-4
length: 17
D: .
CDR3: CASSSNPLGGPGNTIYF
DNA: TGTGCCAGCAGCTCCAACCCCCTGGGGGGGCCTGGAAACACCATATATTTT

J: TRBJ2-7
V: TRBV10-2
length: 13
D: TRBD2
CDR3: CASRGLADPVQYF
DNA: TGCGCCAGTCGAGGGCTAGCGGATCCCGTGCAGTACTTC

J: TRBJ1-6
V: TRBV14
length: 18
D: TRBD1
CDR3: CASSPTTGLRSYNSPLHF
DNA: TGTGCCAGCAGCCCAACGACAGGGTTACGCTCCTATAATTCACCCCTCCACTTT

J: TRBJ2-5
V: TRBV29-1
length: 13
D: TRBD2
CDR3: CSVGSGSKETQYF
DNA: TGCAGCGTTGGTAGCGGGAGTAAAGAGACCCAGTACTTC

J: TRBJ2-4
V: TRBV5-4
length: 15
D: TRBD2
CDR3: CASSSPLADKNIQYF
DNA: TGTGCCAGCAGCTCCCCACTAGCGGACAAAAACATTCAGTACTTC

J: TRBJ2-7
V: TRBV30
length: 16
D: TRBD2
CDR3: CAWSVGTSGGSYEQYF
DNA: TGTGCCTGGAGTGTCGGGACTAGCGGGGGGTCCTACGAGCAGTACTTC